What follows describes a single T cell receptor (beta chain). Germline CDR1 and CDR2: SGHRS and YFSETQ. Trimming took off 2 bases at V and 2 bases at J, with 12 bases between the two ends. CDR3 length: 15 amino acids. This specimen belongs to a study of CD8+CD57+ T cells in acquired aplastic anemia. Patients picked for sequencing had shown CD8+CD57+ cell expansion detected by flow cytometry. Researchers used genomic DNA as the template to profile TCR beta VDJ and CDR3. TCRdb analysed the reads with MiXCR anew, one entry per CDR3 protein. The data contain under 200,000 distinct CDR3 sequences, roughly 48% of them singletons.

Input material: sorted CD4+, CD8+, or CD8+CD57+ T cells (not recorded which) from PBMCs. The receptor comes from a human donor with aplastic anemia. The chain uses TRBV5-1 and TRBJ2-3; D tentatively reads TRBD1 or TRBD2 (6 bases each). The DNA for the CDR3 is TGCGCCAGCAGCTTAGGGGGGAGCCCCACAGATACGCAGTATTTT. This codes for CASSLGGSPTDTQYF.